One and the same sample provided the 25 T cell receptor beta chains below, sequenced in a study of T cell responses to AZD1222 COVID-19 vaccine. Method: immunoSEQ multiplex PCR; TCRdb's copy keeps in-frame clones and lacks some. The sample records roughly 120,000 clones, approximately 89% being singletons. This sample comprised peripheral blood, obtained on day 0 of AZD1222 vaccination. These receptors all stem from an adult in good health.

This chain connects TRBV27 to TRBJ2-3; 11 bases fit TRBD1. V gave up 9 bases and J gave up 4 bases; unmatched junction bases: 6. Germline V gene lookup returns CDR1 MNHEY and CDR2 SMNVEV (reference sequence). This CDR3 is built from 14 residues. This CDR3 reads CASRGGQGADTQYF. As DNA, the CDR3 is TGTGCCAGTCGAGGGGGACAGGGGGCAGATACGCAGTATTTT.

The chain employs TRBV5-1 and TRBJ2-3, with TRBD2 matching 8 bases. The CDR3 consists of 18 residues. V gave up 0 bases and J gave up 5 bases; unmatched junction bases: 14. Germline V CDR1 and CDR2: SGHRS, YFSETQ. This chain's CDR3 is CASSLVPVTGGSGDTQYF. CDR3 sequence (DNA): TGCGCCAGCAGCTTGGTTCCGGTGACGGGAGGGTCTGGAGATACGCAGTATTTT.

The genes are TRBV7-9 and TRBJ2-4, with D possibly being TRBD1 or TRBD2 (5 bases each). The CDR3 is 15 amino acids. V was shortened by 5 bases and J by 5 bases, with 16 bases between the two germline ends. CDR1 and CDR2 from the germline V gene are SEHNR and FQNEAQ (reference sequence). The CDR3 protein is CASSRQRGVENIQYF. The CDR3 nucleotides are TGTGCCAGCAGCCGACAGAGGGGTGTGGAAAACATTCAGTACTTC.

V and J are TRBV6-1 and TRBJ1-1, with D unresolved. The CDR3 extends over 16 amino acids. The ends were cut back, 1 base at V and 7 bases at J, with 19 bases in the middle. The germline V gene encodes CDR1 MNHNS and CDR2 SASEGT. CDR3 protein: CASSEDYYFESGEAFF. DNA of the CDR3: TGTGCCAGCAGTGAAGATTATTATTTTGAGAGCGGTGAAGCTTTCTTT.

V and J are TRBV5-5 and TRBJ1-4; 7 nucleotides line up with TRBD1. The V gene's germline CDR1 is SGHKS and CDR2 YYEKEE (reference sequence). The CDR3 contains 17 residues. The trim removed 0 bases at V and 4 bases at J, leaving 9 bases unmatched. The CDR3 DNA is TGTGCCAGCAGCTTGGGACCGAACAGGGGCGTTAATGAAAAACTGTTTTTT. Its protein is CASSLGPNRGVNEKLFF.

The rearrangement links TRBV28 to TRBJ1-4; D is unclear. Germline assignment: CDR1 MDHEN and CDR2 SYDVKM. The V and J ends lost 4 bases and 6 bases respectively, with 12 bases between them. The CDR3 runs 14 residues. CDR3 sequence: CASSYAIRDEKLFF. Written as DNA, the CDR3 is TGTGCCAGCAGTTACGCAATCCGGGATGAAAAACTGTTTTTT.

The chain recombines TRBV27 with TRBJ1-5; 7 positions agree with TRBD1. The CDR3 spans 14 residues. Per germline, CDR1 MNHEY and CDR2 SMNVEV (reference sequence). V lost 5 bases and J lost 4; bases outside the gene matches: 5. CDR3 nucleotide sequence: TGTGCCAGCAGTCTCACAGGGGCGAATCAGCCCCAGCATTTT. This sequence encodes CASSLTGANQPQHF.

The chain combines TRBV11-2 with TRBJ2-7; 11 positions match TRBD1. V shed 5 bases and J 3 bases; nucleotides not matched to a gene: 6. Germline values: CDR1 SGHAT, CDR2 FQNNGV. The CDR3 runs 15 residues. The CDR3 coding sequence is TGTGCCAGCAGCCAGGCCGGGACAGGGGGCTACGAGCAGTACTTC. This encodes CASSQAGTGGYEQYF.

The chain uses TRBV4-2 and TRBJ2-7; D perhaps matches TRBD1 (6 bases). V was clipped by 0 bases and J by 0 bases, with 15 bases between them. This CDR3 contains 17 residues. Germline V gives CDR1 LGHNA, CDR2 YNFKEQ. CDR3 nucleotide sequence: TGTGCCAGCAGCCAAGAAGATCCGTGGGGGCCCTCCTACGAGCAGTACTTC. Amino acid sequence: CASSQEDPWGPSYEQYF.

The gene calls are TRBV19 and TRBJ2-1; TRBD1 matches 7 bases. This CDR3 is 13 amino acids long. From germline, CDR1 is LNHDA and CDR2 SQIVND (reference sequence). V lost 5 bases to trimming and J lost 6 bases; unmatched junction nucleotides: 4. The CDR3 sequence: CASSATGVNEQFF. The CDR3 DNA follows: TGTGCCAGTAGTGCAACAGGGGTCAATGAGCAGTTCTTC. Full variable domain (missing parts from reference TRBV19 and TRBJ2-1): DGGITQSPKYLFRKEGQNVTLSCEQNLNHDAMYWYRQDPGQGLRLIYYSQIVNDFQKGDIAEGYSVSREKKESFPLTVTSAQKNPTAFYLCASSATGVNEQFFGPGTRLTVL.

This chain joins TRBV12-3 or TRBV12-4 and TRBJ1-2, with D hard to call. The ends were cut back, 3 bases at V and 3 bases at J, with 8 bases in the middle. This CDR3 comprises 13 residues. In DNA form, the CDR3 reads TGTGCCAGCAGTTTGCTCATCTACTATGGCTACACCTTC. Its protein product is CASSLLIYYGYTF.

The J gene is TRBJ1-6, the V gene TRBV28, with D possibly being TRBD1 (6 bases). Germline loops: CDR1 MDHEN, CDR2 SYDVKM. Trimming removed 7 bases from V and 7 bases from J, with 17 bases in between. The CDR3 has 15 amino acids. CDR3 in amino acids: CASTKPRGGNSPLHF. The CDR3 DNA sequence: TGTGCCAGCACCAAACCCAGGGGAGGGAATTCACCCCTCCACTTT. The full variable domain, its missing parts supplied by reference TRBV28 and TRBJ1-6, is DVKVTQSSRYLVKRTGEKVFLECVQDMDHENMFWYRQDPGLGLRLIYFSYDVKMKEKGDIPEGYSVSREKKERFSLILESASTNQTSMYLCASTKPRGGNSPLHFGNGTRLTVT.

CDR3 in amino acids: CASSAVDHNQPQHF. CDR3 bases: TGTGCCAGCAGCGCCGTGGACCATAATCAGCCCCAGCATTTT. This chain links TRBV7-9 with TRBJ1-5; D gene uncertain. The CDR3 is made up of 14 amino acids. With 5 bases removed from V and 4 bases from J, the gap between germline ends came to 12 bases. CDR1 SEHNR and CDR2 FQNEAQ come from the germline V gene (reference sequence).

This chain links TRBV30 with TRBJ2-7; 9 bases agree with TRBD1. Germline assignment: CDR1 GTSNPN and CDR2 SVGIG (reference sequence). The CDR3 is made up of 15 amino acids. V gave up 2 bases and J gave up 5 bases; unmatched junction bases: 10. The CDR3: CAWSRAGTGSDEQYF. The CDR3 region has the DNA TGTGCCTGGAGTAGGGCCGGGACAGGGTCCGACGAGCAGTACTTC.

The DNA for the CDR3 is TGTGCCTGGAGTCCCATGCGGAGGGGAACCCTCTATGGCTACACCTTC. This codes for CAWSPMRRGTLYGYTF. The rearrangement uses TRBV30 and TRBJ1-2; possible D gene TRBD1, 5 bases. This CDR3 region has 16 residues. V was cut by 2 bases and J by 4 bases, with 20 bases left in between. Germline CDR1 and CDR2: GTSNPN and SVGIG (reference sequence).

The gene calls are TRBV2 and TRBJ2-1; 11 bases align to TRBD2. This CDR3 comprises 15 residues. Trimming at V came to 6 bases and at J to 5 bases, leaving 6 bases not matched to a gene. CDR1 and CDR2 from the germline V gene are SNHLY and FYNNEI. The CDR3 region is CASRKLAGGHNEQFF. The CDR3 DNA reads TGTGCCAGCAGAAAATTAGCGGGGGGGCACAATGAGCAGTTCTTC.

CDR3 sequence: CASSFSEGSNSPLHF. In DNA, the CDR3 is TGTGCCAGCAGTTTTTCTGAGGGTTCGAATTCACCCCTCCACTTT. V usage is TRBV27 and J usage is TRBJ1-6, with D uncertain. The germline V gene has CDR1 MNHEY and CDR2 SMNVEV (reference sequence). Trimming stripped 3 bases from V and 7 bases from J, with 13 bases between. The CDR3 loop spans 15 amino acids.

This chain connects TRBV5-6 to TRBJ1-2; D is unresolved. CDR1 SGHDT and CDR2 YYEEEE come from the germline V gene. The CDR3 loop spans 12 amino acids. V lost 0 bases, J lost 6 bases, and 6 bases lay in between. DNA of the CDR3: TGTGCCAGCAGCTTGGGTCTAGATGGCTACACCTTC. Translating it yields CASSLGLDGYTF.

The chain is built from TRBV7-6 and TRBJ2-7; 7 bases are a match to TRBD1. Germline-derived CDR1 and CDR2 are SGHVS and FNYEAQ. CDR3 length: 15 amino acids. The V segment lost 1 base and the J segment 0 bases; nucleotides outside the gene matches: 3. The DNA of the CDR3 is TGTGCCAGCAGCTTAGAGGGGGCAAACTCCTACGAGCAGTACTTC. Amino acid sequence: CASSLEGANSYEQYF.

The V and J genes are TRBV7-9 and TRBJ1-1, with TRBD1 as a possible D gene (6 bases). The CDR3 consists of 15 residues. Germline V gene data show CDR1 as SEHNR and CDR2 as FQNEAQ (reference sequence). V lost 5 bases, J lost 2 bases, and 15 bases lay in between. The DNA for the CDR3 is TGTGCCAGCAGCAAGAGAGACGGGACAAACACTGAAGCTTTCTTT. As protein: CASSKRDGTNTEAFF.

The chain uses TRBV7-9 and TRBJ2-2; TRBD2 aligns across 7 bases. The junction had 16 bases not matched to a gene; V was cut back by 5 bases and J by 1 base. There are 19 residues in the CDR3. In germline, CDR1 is SEHNR, CDR2 FQNEAQ (reference sequence). CDR3 in DNA: TGTGCCAGCAGCGACCGGTCGGGCGGGAGTAATAAGAACACCGGGGAGCTGTTTTTT. Residues: CASSDRSGGSNKNTGELFF. Using reference TRBV7-9 and TRBJ2-2 for the parts outside the CDR3, the full variable domain is DTGVSQNPRHKITKRGQNVTFRCDPISEHNRLYWYRQTLGQGPEFLTYFQNEAQLEKSRLLSDRFSAERPKGSFSTLEIQRTEQGDSAMYLCASSDRSGGSNKNTGELFFGEGSRLTVL.

The J gene is TRBJ2-7, the V gene TRBV10-1; TRBD2 matches at 8 bases. The CDR3 runs to 16 residues. Germline lookup yields CDR1 WNHNN and CDR2 SYGVQD (reference sequence). Trimming cost V 0 bases and J 2 bases; bases outside gene matches: 6. The CDR3 sequence: CASSESVTGGPYEQYF. The CDR3, as DNA: TGCGCCAGCAGTGAGTCGGTGACGGGAGGGCCCTACGAGCAGTACTTC.

CDR3 DNA: TGCAGTGCTAGTCTGGTAGCGGGGGGCGATTCACGATACAATGAGCAGTTCTTC. Its protein is CSASLVAGGDSRYNEQFF. The chain combines TRBV20-1 with TRBJ2-1; 10 bases are shared with TRBD2. The junction had 15 bases not matched to a gene; V was cut back by 3 bases and J by 4 bases. CDR1 DFQATT and CDR2 SNEGSKA come from the germline V gene (reference sequence). This CDR3 has 18 residues.

J is TRBJ2-1 and V is TRBV5-4, with D perhaps matching TRBD1 or TRBD2 (5 bases each). This CDR3 comprises 15 residues. Germline-derived CDR1 and CDR2 are SGHNT and YYREEE (reference sequence). The V end lost 4 bases, the J end lost 10 bases, and 21 bases lay between the germline ends. This chain's CDR3 is CASSPRGANIHEQFF. The CDR3 nucleotides are TGTGCCAGCAGCCCTAGAGGGGCCAACATTCACGAGCAGTTCTTC. The variable domain in full, with the rest retrieved from reference TRBV5-4 and TRBJ2-1, is ETGVTQSPTHLIKTRGQQVTLRCSSQSGHNTVSWYQQALGQGPQFIFQYYREEENGRGNFPPRFSGLQFPNYSSELNVNALELDDSALYLCASSPRGANIHEQFFGPGTRLTVL.

This sequence joins TRBV3-1 (or the pseudogene TRBV3-2) and TRBJ2-7; no firm D call. CDR3 length: 11 amino acids. Looked up from germline, CDR1 is LGHDT and CDR2 is YNNKEL (reference sequence). Trimming shortened V by 1 base and J by 4 bases, and 2 bases separated the two germline ends. CDR3 nucleotides: TGTGCCAGCAGCCAAGTGTACGAGCAGTACTTC. It codes for CASSQVYEQYF.